These 15 T cell receptor beta chains came from one sample sequenced in a study of cytomegalovirus exposure and HLA in healthy donors. Primers included in the PCR were 60 Vbeta and 13 Jbeta primers. The protocol was immunoSEQ multiplex PCR, while the TCRdb copy is restricted to in-frame clones and leaves out a portion. This sample has under 150,000 clones, with around four fifths found just once. Source material: PBMCs. The receptors originated from a boy between 5 and 17 years old in good health and CMV-seronegative.

This chain uses TRBV6-5 with TRBJ2-7, with 7 positions matching TRBD1. Germline trimming cut 1 base from V and 6 bases from J; bases unmatched to any gene: 6. The CDR3 contains 14 residues. Per germline, CDR1 MNHEY and CDR2 SVGAGI. Written as DNA, the CDR3 is TGTGCCAGCAGTTACTATCCAGGGGGAAGCGAGCAGTACTTC. This gives the protein CASSYYPGGSEQYF.

V is TRBV6-4 and J is TRBJ2-7; TRBD2 matches 14 bases. V was clipped by 5 bases and J by 5 bases; unmatched bases: 5. Germline V gene data show CDR1 as MRHNA and CDR2 as SNTAGT. This CDR3 comprises 15 residues. The CDR3 nucleotides read TGTGCCAGCAGTCCCGGGACTAGCGGGAGCAACGAGCAGTACTTC. Its protein is CASSPGTSGSNEQYF.

This sequence joins TRBV30 and TRBJ1-3; D uncertain. Between the trimmed V and J ends, which lost 1 base and 4 bases, there was a span of 14 bases. The CDR3 runs to 15 residues. CDR1 GTSNPN and CDR2 SVGIG come from the germline V gene (reference sequence). CDR3 sequence: CAWSGLDTSGNTIYF. CDR3 nucleotide sequence: TGTGCCTGGAGTGGGTTAGACACGTCCGGAAACACCATATATTTT.

The rearrangement links TRBV7-8 to TRBJ2-7; TRBD1 matches at 7 bases. Trimming removed 0 bases from V and 3 bases from J; junction bases left unmatched: 2. Per the germline V gene, CDR1 is SGHVS and CDR2 is FQNEAQ. The CDR3 has 14 amino acids. CDR3 protein: CASSLAGGGYEQYF. CDR3 nucleotide sequence: TGTGCCAGCAGCTTAGCAGGGGGCGGCTACGAGCAGTACTTC.

This chain connects TRBV6-1 to TRBJ1-4; D remains unclear. V lost 4 bases and J 4 bases, leaving 10 bases between the germline ends. This CDR3 is 14 amino acids long. Germline V lookup: CDR1 MNHNS, CDR2 SASEGT. The CDR3 sequence is CASSGNSHNEKLFF. DNA for the CDR3: TGTGCCAGCAGTGGAAACAGCCATAATGAAAAACTGTTTTTT.

The chain uses TRBV7-9 and TRBJ2-3; 7 bases are shared with TRBD1. The CDR3 runs to 13 residues. J lost 4 bases, V lost 6 bases, and 4 bases had no gene match. From germline, CDR1 is SEHNR and CDR2 FQNEAQ (reference sequence). The CDR3 loop reads CASSQQGPDTQYF. The CDR3 coding sequence is TGTGCCAGCAGTCAACAGGGGCCAGATACGCAGTATTTT.

The V gene is TRBV27, the J gene TRBJ2-3; the D gene is possibly TRBD2 (7 bases). Germline CDR1 is MNHEY and CDR2 is SMNVEV (reference sequence). This CDR3 is built from 14 residues. V gave up 8 bases and J gave up 6 bases, with 18 bases separating them. In DNA, the CDR3 is TGTGCCAGCGGAGGGGGGAGGGCCATGGATACGCAGTATTTT. It codes for CASGGGRAMDTQYF.

The chain carries TRBV7-2 and TRBJ2-3; TRBD2 agrees at 7 bases. Germline loops: CDR1 SGHTA, CDR2 FQGNSA. The CDR3 runs 12 residues. With V trimmed by 6 bases and J by 8 bases, 5 bases remained unmatched. CDR3 DNA: TGTGCCAGCAGTCAGGGACTAAGTACGCAGTATTTT. Translated: CASSQGLSTQYF. Full variable domain (rest looked up from reference TRBV7-2 and TRBJ2-3): GAGVSQSPSNKVTEKGKDVELRCDPISGHTALYWYRQSLGQGLEFLIYFQGNSAPDKSGLPSDRFSAERTGGSVSTLTIQRTQQEDSAVYLCASSQGLSTQYFGPGTRLTVL.

The genes are TRBV30 and TRBJ1-1; possibly TRBD1 for D (6 bases). From germline, CDR1 is GTSNPN and CDR2 SVGIG (reference sequence). The CDR3 totals 14 residues. V lost 3 bases, J lost 1 base, and 12 bases lay in between. CDR3 coding DNA: TGTGCCTGGAGACTCGTGGACAGGAACACTGAAGCTTTCTTT. Its translation: CAWRLVDRNTEAFF. Drawing the rest from reference TRBV30 and TRBJ1-1, the complete variable domain is SQTIHQWPATLVQPVGSPLSLECTVEGTSNPNLYWYRQAAGRGLQLLFYSVGIGQISSEVPQNLSASRPQDRQFILSSKKLLLSDSGFYLCAWRLVDRNTEAFFGQGTRLTVV.

The genes are TRBV30 and TRBJ2-7; 13 nucleotides align to TRBD2. V shed 5 bases, J shed 6 bases, and the junction held 7 bases outside the gene matches. CDR3 length equals 14 residues. CDR1 and CDR2 (germline): GTSNPN, SVGIG (reference sequence). The CDR3 here is CAWGRGLAGSEQYF. The CDR3 region has the DNA TGTGCCTGGGGGAGGGGACTAGCGGGAAGCGAGCAGTACTTC.

This clone was detected only a few times. The V and J genes are TRBV20-1 and TRBJ1-2; 7 bases fit TRBD1. The CDR3 has 11 residues. Germline CDR1 DFQATT, CDR2 SNEGSKA (reference sequence). Germline trimming cut 5 bases from V and 3 bases from J; bases unmatched to any gene: 0. The CDR3, as DNA: TGCAGTGCTGGACAGGACTATGGCTACACCTTC. Translating gives CSAGQDYGYTF.

This chain connects TRBV5-4 to TRBJ2-3; no definite D call. The CDR3 has 13 amino acids. Trimming pared 0 bases from V and 5 bases from J, leaving 7 bases between. In germline, CDR1 is SGHNT, CDR2 YYREEE (reference sequence). The CDR3 DNA is TGTGCCAGCAGCTTGGCGGTTGGAGATACGCAGTATTTT. Translated: CASSLAVGDTQYF. Supplemented by reference TRBV5-4 and TRBJ2-3, the full variable domain reads ETGVTQSPTHLIKTRGQQVTLRCSSQSGHNTVSWYQQALGQGPQFIFQYYREEENGRGNFPPRFSGLQFPNYSSELNVNALELDDSALYLCASSLAVGDTQYFGPGTRLTVL.

This clone is a singleton in its sample. J is TRBJ2-3 and V is TRBV6-5; D is perhaps TRBD2 (5 bases). Germline assignment: CDR1 MNHEY and CDR2 SVGAGI. V was pared by 2 bases and J by 1 base, with 13 bases between. CDR3 length: 16 residues. This CDR3 reads CASSYLSAAGTDTQYF. The CDR3 region has the DNA TGTGCCAGCAGTTACCTCTCGGCAGCGGGCACAGATACGCAGTATTTT.

V usage is TRBV4-1 and J usage is TRBJ1-4; D remains ambiguous. This CDR3 contains 17 residues. The germline V gene encodes CDR1 MGHRA and CDR2 YSYEKL. V was shortened by 3 bases and J by 0 bases, with 14 bases between the two germline ends. This CDR3 reads CASSHSYREATNEKLFF. In nucleotides, the CDR3 is TGCGCCAGCAGCCACTCCTACCGGGAGGCAACTAATGAAAAACTGTTTTTT.

The V call is TRBV11-2, the J call TRBJ1-4; possible D gene TRBD1, 5 bases. Per germline, CDR1 SGHAT and CDR2 FQNNGV. This CDR3 has 16 amino acids. Trimming pared 1 base from V and 6 bases from J, leaving 15 bases between. The CDR3 loop is CASSLGTGFRDEKLFF. In nucleotides, the CDR3 is TGTGCCAGCAGCTTAGGTACAGGTTTTCGTGATGAAAAACTGTTTTTT.